What follows describes a single T cell receptor (beta chain). Germline trimming cut 2 bases from V and 3 bases from J; bases unmatched to any gene: 5. This CDR3 contains 14 residues. Germline lookup yields CDR1 GTSNPN and CDR2 SVGIG (reference sequence). The sample belongs to a study of cytomegalovirus exposure and HLA in healthy donors. Amplification used 60 Vbeta primers and 13 Jbeta primers. Repertoires were generated with immunoSEQ multiplex PCR, while TCRdb's copy carries only in-frame clones and drops some. In the table there are over 150,000 clones, roughly 89% of which are singletons. This clonotype was obtained from a woman aged 25 to 45 in good health and CMV-seronegative. The chain recombines TRBV30 with TRBJ2-5; 8 positions agree with TRBD2. The specimen sequenced was PBMCs. In DNA form, the CDR3 reads TGTGCCTGGAGTAAGGCGGGAGGTAAAGAGACCCAGTACTTC. Translating gives CAWSKAGGKETQYF.